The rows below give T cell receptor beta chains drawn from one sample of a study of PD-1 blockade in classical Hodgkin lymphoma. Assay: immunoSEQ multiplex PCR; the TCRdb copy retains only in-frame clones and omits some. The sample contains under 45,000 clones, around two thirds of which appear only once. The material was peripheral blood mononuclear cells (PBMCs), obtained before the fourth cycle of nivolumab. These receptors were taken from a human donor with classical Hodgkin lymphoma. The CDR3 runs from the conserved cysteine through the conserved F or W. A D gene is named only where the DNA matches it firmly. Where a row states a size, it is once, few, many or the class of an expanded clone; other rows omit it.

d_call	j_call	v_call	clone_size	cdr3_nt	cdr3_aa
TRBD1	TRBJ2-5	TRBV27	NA	TGTGCCAGCAGTTTCGGGCAGGGGGAGATCGAGACCCAGTACTTC	CASSFGQGEIETQYF
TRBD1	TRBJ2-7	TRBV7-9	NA	TGTGCCAGCAGCTTAGTACAGGGGATAATCTACGAGCAGTACTTC	CASSLVQGIIYEQYF
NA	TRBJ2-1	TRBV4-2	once	TGTGCCAGCAGCCAACAGGATTTCTATGAGCAGTTCTTC	CASSQQDFYEQFF
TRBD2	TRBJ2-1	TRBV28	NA	TGTGCCAGCAGTTTACCAGGACTAGCGGGTAACAATGAGCAGTTCTTC	CASSLPGLAGNNEQFF
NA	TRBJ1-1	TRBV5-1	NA	TGCGCCAGCAGAAAAGGGACTGGGGGCACTGAAGCTTTCTTT	CASRKGTGGTEAFF
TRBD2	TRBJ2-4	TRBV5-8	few	TGTGCCAGCAGCCTAGGCGGGAGGGCCAAAAACATTCAGTACTTC	CASSLGGRAKNIQYF
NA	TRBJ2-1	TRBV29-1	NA	TGCAGCGTTGACGGGTTGAGGTCCTACAATGAGCAGTTCTTC	CSVDGLRSYNEQFF
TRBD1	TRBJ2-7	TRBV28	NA	TGTGCCAGCCTCCCGGGACAGGGGACCTACGAGCAGTACTTC	CASLPGQGTYEQYF
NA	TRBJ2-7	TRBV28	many	TGTGCCAGCAGGGTCGGGCCCCATTACGAGCAGTACTTC	CASRVGPHYEQYF
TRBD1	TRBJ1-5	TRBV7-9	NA	TGTGCCAGCAGCTTAGCGGGACAGAACAATCAGCCCCAGCATTTT	CASSLAGQNNQPQHF
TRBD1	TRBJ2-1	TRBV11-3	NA	TGTGCCAGCAGCCAACGACAGGGTTTCAATGAGCAGTTCTTC	CASSQRQGFNEQFF
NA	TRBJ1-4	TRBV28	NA	TGTGCCAGCAGTCTCAAGGTTGAAAAACTGTTTTTT	CASSLKVEKLFF
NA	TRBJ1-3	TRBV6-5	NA	TGTGCCAGCAAGGGGACGATCGGAAACACCATATATTTT	CASKGTIGNTIYF
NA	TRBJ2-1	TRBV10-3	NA	TGTGAGATACAGGGATCCAATGAGCAGTTCTTC	CEIQGSNEQFF